The TCR beta chain described here comes from a study of blood T cell repertoires in COVID-19. Study as a whole: Material from acute and convalescent COVID-19 was sourced from the United States, Italy and Spain. T cells, B-cell-depleted T cells, or PBMCs provided the cDNA or gDNA that served as material.

The CDR3 sequence is 14 residues long. V trimming: 7 bases; J trimming: 2 bases; junction bases outside the gene matches: 4. Germline CDR1 is LNHDA and CDR2 is SQIVND (reference sequence). As handled by the study authors: Amplification of reference gene primers provided the estimated nucleated cell counts. This table comes from immunoSEQ multiplex PCR, and its TCRdb copy is limited to in-frame clones, with some not included. V and J calls and clone size are those listed in that table; D and trimming were worked out from the DNA. Of roughly 250,000 clones listed, 80% to 90% are singletons. The chain is built from TRBV19 and TRBJ1-5, with 8 positions matching TRBD1. Specimen: peripheral blood. The receptor was derived from a woman in her fifties or sixties with acute or convalescent COVID-19. CDR3 sequence (DNA): TGTGCCAGTATGACAGGGGAGGGCAATCAGCCCCAGCATTTT. As protein: CASMTGEGNQPQHF.